This passage covers 18 T cell receptor beta chains from one sample sequenced in a study of response to subunit inactivated influenza vaccine. From the RT-PCR reads, TCRdb called clonotypes with MiXCR, one entry per CDR3 protein. The table has 550,000 to 800,000 distinct CDR3 sequences, approximately 15% seen once; the top ten hold less than 7%. The sample here was PBMCs from blood, taken 14 days before vaccination. The receptors come from a man aged 45-60 years who received an inactivated influenza vaccine.

The chain uses TRBV4-1 and TRBJ2-5; D perhaps matches TRBD2 (6 bases). V lost 0 bases to trimming and J lost 5 bases, with 22 bases between them. The CDR3 contains 18 residues. The germline CDR1 and CDR2 sequences are MGHRA and YSYEKL. CDR3 amino acids: CASSQDRGAGSTLETQYF. CDR3 nucleotide sequence: TGCGCCAGCAGCCAAGATAGAGGTGCGGGATCCACTCTGGAGACCCAGTACTTC.

V gene TRBV20-1 combines with J gene TRBJ2-7; 9 bases agree with TRBD2. Germline values: CDR1 DFQATT, CDR2 SNEGSKA (reference sequence). The CDR3 runs to 14 residues. V lost 3 bases to trimming and J lost 5 bases; unmatched junction nucleotides: 8. This CDR3 reads CSARPPSGANEQYF. CDR3 coding DNA: TGCAGTGCTAGGCCCCCTAGCGGGGCTAACGAGCAGTACTTC.

Worth noting for this clonotype: The junction shows a germline mismatch at one end, possibly a read error. This chain connects TRBV5-6 to TRBJ1-1; D is undetermined. The CDR3 runs 14 residues. Germline-derived CDR1 and CDR2 are SGHDT and YYEEEE. CDR3 in DNA: TGTGTCAGCAGCTTGAGGTCCACGAACACTGAAGCTTTCTTT. It yields the protein CVSSLRSTNTEAFF.

The chain links TRBV7-3 to TRBJ2-1; D is uncertain. Trimming pared 5 bases from V and 9 bases from J, leaving 14 bases between. The germline CDR1 and CDR2 sequences are SGHTA and FQGTGA. This CDR3 is built from 13 residues. The CDR3 region is CASSPSPVGEQFF. CDR3 bases: TGTGCCAGCAGCCCCTCGCCCGTCGGTGAGCAGTTCTTC.

The table lists this clonotype with many counts. This chain joins TRBV5-1 and TRBJ2-1, with D tentatively TRBD1 (6 bases). With 5 bases removed from V and 5 bases from J, the gap between germline ends came to 17 bases. CDR1 SGHRS and CDR2 YFSETQ come from the germline V gene. The CDR3 consists of 15 residues. CDR3: CASRGRGRGHNEQFF. The CDR3 DNA reads as TGCGCCAGCAGGGGCAGGGGCCGGGGACACAATGAGCAGTTCTTC.

The rearrangement links TRBV7-9 to TRBJ1-4; no reliable D call. V lost 6 bases, J lost 4 bases, and 9 bases lay in between. Germline CDR1 is SEHNR and CDR2 is FQNEAQ (reference sequence). This CDR3 has 13 residues. CDR3 bases: TGTGCCAGCAGGATGGGTGATAATGAAAAACTGTTTTTT. It is translated as CASRMGDNEKLFF. Looking up the rest from reference TRBV7-9 and TRBJ1-4 gives the full variable domain: DTGVSQNPRHKITKRGQNVTFRCDPISEHNRLYWYRQTLGQGPEFLTYFQNEAQLEKSRLLSDRFSAERPKGSFSTLEIQRTEQGDSAMYLCASRMGDNEKLFFGSGTQLSVL.

This clonotype was recorded a few times. This chain connects TRBV7-2 to TRBJ2-4; 9 bases are shared with TRBD1. CDR1 and CDR2 from the germline V gene are SGHTA and FQGNSA. The CDR3 is made up of 15 amino acids. The V and J ends lost 0 bases and 5 bases, in that order; junction bases with no gene match: 2. CDR3 in amino acids: CASSLANRGQNIQYF. In nucleotides, the CDR3 is TGTGCCAGCAGCTTAGCGAACAGGGGGCAAAACATTCAGTACTTC.

The chain recombines TRBV7-9 with TRBJ1-1, with D hard to call. Germline values: CDR1 SEHNR, CDR2 FQNEAQ (reference sequence). V was shortened by 0 bases and J by 0 bases, with 8 bases between the two germline ends. The CDR3 spans 15 residues. The CDR3 DNA reads as TGTGCCAGCAGCTTAGCGAATTTATTGAACACTGAAGCTTTCTTT. It encodes CASSLANLLNTEAFF.

The chain combines TRBV6-1 with TRBJ2-2; 10 bases are shared with TRBD2. The germline V gene has CDR1 MNHNS and CDR2 SASEGT. V shed 5 bases, J shed 1 base, and the junction held 7 bases outside the gene matches. The CDR3 extends over 17 amino acids. The CDR3 loop is CASSQTRLAGNTGELFF. The CDR3 coding sequence is TGTGCCAGCAGTCAAACCAGACTAGCGGGGAACACCGGGGAGCTGTTTTTT.

This clonotype occurred a few times. CDR3 region: CASNSGRTSIGTQYF. CDR3 coding DNA: TGCGCCAGCAACTCCGGGCGGACTTCCATAGGCACGCAGTATTTT. The V and J genes are TRBV5-1 and TRBJ2-3; tentatively, D is TRBD2 (5 bases). The CDR3 consists of 15 residues. CDR1 and CDR2 from the germline V gene are SGHRS and YFSETQ. Trimming cost V 6 bases and J 9 bases, with 23 bases left between them.

This clonotype has only a few counts. The V call is TRBV6-2 or TRBV6-3, the J call TRBJ2-5; D is uncertain. The CDR3 length is 14 residues. Germline CDR1 is MNHEY and CDR2 is SVGEGT. Between the trimmed V and J ends, which lost 5 bases and 2 bases, there was a span of 12 bases. In DNA, the CDR3 is TGTGCCAGCAGTCGACATGGCAGACAAGAGACCCAGTACTTC. It codes for CASSRHGRQETQYF.

This clonotype has a handful of counts. This chain connects TRBV7-2 to TRBJ2-5, with D possibly TRBD1 on 6 matching bases. CDR1 and CDR2 (germline): SGHTA, FQGNSA. The CDR3 runs 13 residues. Between the trimmed V and J ends, which lost 1 base and 4 bases, there was a span of 7 bases. The CDR3 bases are TGTGCCAGCAGCTTAGTACAGGGAGAGACCCAGTACTTC. This translates into CASSLVQGETQYF.

This chain uses TRBV4-2 with TRBJ2-5, with TRBD2 matching 11 bases. V lost 3 bases to trimming and J lost 5 bases; unmatched junction nucleotides: 8. The V gene's germline CDR1 is LGHNA and CDR2 YNFKEQ. This CDR3 is 16 amino acids long. The CDR3 spells CASSQYSGGAGETQYF. DNA of the CDR3: TGTGCCAGCAGCCAGTATAGCGGGGGGGCCGGGGAGACCCAGTACTTC.

This clonotype was seen ten or more times. The chain uses TRBV24-1 and TRBJ2-3; D ambiguous. This CDR3 has 12 amino acids. Germline V gives CDR1 KGHDR, CDR2 SFDVKD. Trimming took off 3 bases at V and 7 bases at J, with 7 bases between the two ends. CDR3 sequence: CATSDTGHTQYF. The CDR3 DNA reads as TGTGCCACCAGTGATACTGGTCATACGCAGTATTTT.

This chain uses TRBV20-1 with TRBJ2-7; D possibly matches TRBD1 or TRBD2 (7 bases each). The germline CDR1 and CDR2 sequences are DFQATT and SNEGSKA (reference sequence). The CDR3 length is 13 residues. CDR3: CSNTYRGLNEQYF. CDR3 nucleotides: TGCAGCAACACATACAGGGGACTAAACGAGCAGTACTTC.

V is TRBV4-3 and J is TRBJ2-2; the D gene is possibly TRBD1 (6 bases). This CDR3 is 17 amino acids long. Germline V gene lookup returns CDR1 LGHNA and CDR2 YSLEER. V was clipped by 4 bases and J by 2 bases, with 17 bases between them. This chain's CDR3 is CASSPHPSGGNTGELFF. Written as DNA, the CDR3 is TGCGCCAGCAGCCCCCACCCGTCTGGGGGCAACACCGGGGAGCTGTTTTTT.

This clonotype appeared a few times. The chain couples TRBV4-3 to TRBJ2-6; TRBD2 agrees at 7 bases. There are 16 residues in the CDR3. CDR1 and CDR2 (germline): LGHNA, YSLEER. J was trimmed by 3 bases and V by 0 bases; bases with no gene match: 2. The CDR3 nucleotides read TGCGCCAGCAGCCAAGAGGCTAGCGGTGGGGCCAACGTCCTGACTTTC. This sequence encodes CASSQEASGGANVLTF.

This clonotype occurred a few times. V is TRBV10-3 and J is TRBJ2-3; D uncertain. The CDR3 has 15 residues. Germline V CDR1 and CDR2: ENHRY, SYGVKD. Trimming left V 2 bases short and J 6 bases short, with 15 bases between. In DNA form, the CDR3 reads TGTGCCATCAGTGAGAGGAGTAGCCGGTCGGATACGCAGTATTTT. It encodes CAISERSSRSDTQYF.